This TCR beta chain was recovered during a study of human T cells and chemical hapten exposure. About the research overall: Minor volume differences among pooled libraries chiefly drove per-sample TCR yield variation.

As handled by the study authors: Across samples, TCR counts had a median of around 100,000 and ranged from about 20,000 to 750,000. TCRdb independently ran MiXCR on the RACE reads; one entry per CDR3 protein. None of the V and J calls come from the authors' own analysis; TCRdb made them. The data show roughly 80,000 distinct CDR3 sequences, about 8.6% seen once. Trimming took 5 bases from V and 2 from J, leaving 14 bases between them. The CDR3 loop spans 14 amino acids. CDR1 is SGHRS and CDR2 is YFSETQ in the germline V gene. The time point is: healthy volunteer bleed at 6 weeks. Unfractionated whole blood was the source from which total RNA was extracted. As regards this clonotype: This sequence may be a read error, since a much larger clone differs from it by one base.

Sequencing was performed on whole blood. The genes are TRBV5-1 and TRBJ2-7; tentative D call: TRBD2 (5 bases). The sequence was collected from a female donor in good health. Some clones in this sample may be carry-over from other donors' samples. This chain's CDR3 is CASRSSEGTYEQYF. For the CDR3, the DNA is TGCGCCAGCAGATCCAGCGAGGGTACCTACGAGCAGTACTTC.